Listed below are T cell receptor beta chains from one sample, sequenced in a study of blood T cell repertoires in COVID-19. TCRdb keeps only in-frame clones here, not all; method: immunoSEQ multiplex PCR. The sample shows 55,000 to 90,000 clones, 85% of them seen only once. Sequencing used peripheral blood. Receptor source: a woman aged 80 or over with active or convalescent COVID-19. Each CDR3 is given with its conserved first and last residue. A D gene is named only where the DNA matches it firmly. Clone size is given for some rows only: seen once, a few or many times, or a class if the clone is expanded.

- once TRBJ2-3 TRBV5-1 TGCGCCAGCAGCTTTTTACTTGGACACGGTGGAACTAGCACAGATACGCAGTATTTT CASSFLLGHGGTSTDTQYF
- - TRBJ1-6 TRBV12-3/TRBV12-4 TGTGCCACCTCTCTGGGGGGTTCACCCCTCCACTTT CATSLGGSPLHF
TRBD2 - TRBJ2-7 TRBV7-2 TGTGCCAGCAGCGCAACTAGCGGGGGGGCCTACGAGCAGTACTTC CASSATSGGAYEQYF
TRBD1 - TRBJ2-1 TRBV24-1 TGTGCCACCAGTGCCCTGGACAGGGTTAATGAGCAGTTCTTC CATSALDRVNEQFF
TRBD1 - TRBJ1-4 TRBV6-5 TGTGCCCACTACGGGGGGGACAGGGTCAGGAAACTGTTTTTT CAHYGGDRVRKLFF
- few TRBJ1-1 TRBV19 TGTGCCAGTACTCCCACGGGGGGAGGCAGGGAAGCTTTCTTT CASTPTGGGREAFF
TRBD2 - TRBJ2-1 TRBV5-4 TGTGCCACCTCCAGCGGGGGGGGTTCCTACAATGAGCAGTTCTTC CATSSGGGSYNEQFF
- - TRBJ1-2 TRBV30 TGTGCCTTCTTGGGGCCCAAGAAAGGCTACACCTTC CAFLGPKKGYTF
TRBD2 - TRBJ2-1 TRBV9 TGTGCCAGCAGCGTAGGCATCAGAGGTAGCGGGGGGGTGGATGAGCAGTTCTTC CASSVGIRGSGGVDEQFF
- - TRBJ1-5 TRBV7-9 TGTGCCAGCAGCACCGGGAGTCGATTAAAAAGCAATCAGCCCCAGCATTTT CASSTGSRLKSNQPQHF
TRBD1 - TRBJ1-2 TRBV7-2 TGTGCCAGCAGCCCCCAGGGGGTTTATGGCTACACCTTC CASSPQGVYGYTF
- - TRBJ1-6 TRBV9 TGTGCCAGCAGCACACAGGGTTGGTATTCACCCCTCCACTTT CASSTQGWYSPLHF